This T cell receptor beta chain was found in a study of blood T cell repertoires in COVID-19. The wider study: PBMCs, B-cell-depleted T cells, or T cells were the source of the cDNA or gDNA that made up the material.

Cohorts were assigned according to the clinical history that participants reported. Within 2 weeks before study entry, exposed participants met a COVID-19 case. As originally analysed: From reference gene primer amplification, estimates of nucleated cell counts were derived. Method: immunoSEQ multiplex PCR; TCRdb's copy keeps in-frame clones and lacks some. D and trimming were read from the DNA, whereas the V and J calls and clone size are those reported in that table. The sample carries fewer than 400,000 clones, 85% recorded once. This sequence was found in a woman aged 25 to 39 who had been exposed to COVID-19. Sequences were obtained from PBMCs or T cells enriched from blood (not recorded which).

For the CDR3, the DNA is TGTGCCAGCAGCTTAGTCGGGTCTTCAATTGTAGAGACCCAGTACTTC. This codes for CASSLVGSSIVETQYF. The chain is built from TRBV7-6 and TRBJ2-5; no clear D. V was trimmed by 1 base and J by 4 bases, leaving 16 bases between them. Per germline, CDR1 SGHVS and CDR2 FNYEAQ. The CDR3 is 16 amino acids.